This TCR beta chain was observed in a study of blood T cell repertoires in COVID-19 (TCRdb year 2020). Describing the broader study: Samples from collaborators originated in the United States, Italy and Spain and spanned both the acute and convalescent phases of COVID-19. The dataset comprised deeply sampled blood TCRbeta repertoires from subjects exposed to, actively infected with, or recovered from COVID-19. The sample metadata nearly always contained a de-identified subject ID, COVID-19 status, age in years and sex. Where available, HLA class I and class II types were obtained from metadata supplied by the sample provider rather than from assay-based typing. The repertoires were released in a freely available public database intended as a resource for research on the immune response to SARS-CoV-2. Samples were obtained from the ongoing ImmuneRACE study (first 160 participants) and from about 1,300 subjects provided by 6 global collaborators. The material from the prospective study consisted of cDNA or gDNA derived from T cells, B-cell-depleted T cells, or PBMCs. Results the study describes overall, beyond this receptor: Clinical and demographic metadata were provided uncurated, with the amount varying by source and participant.

Details on this clone: Its binding antigen is unknown. Per-nucleotide qualities are absent, and no much larger clonotype sits a single base away.

The immunoSEQ Assay, a bias-controlled multiplex PCR, was used to amplify TCRbeta CDR3 regions from genomic DNA. The paper's processing steps were these. The number of nucleated cells in each sample was estimated by amplification of reference gene primers within the assay. To quantify the absolute abundance of each unique TCRbeta CDR3 rearrangement, sequence reads were collapsed and filtered. For each sample, productive Simpson clonality was calculated as the square root of Simpson's diversity index across productive rearrangements. Imported from immuneACCESS, the table was reduced by TCRdb to in-frame sequences with V and J called. These copies leave out some clones; in studies compared against another copy, an unresolved V gene accounts for under half, and the cause of the remainder is not known. Clone size and V and J calls were adopted from that table, with D and trimming inferred from the DNA. This sample holds approximately 220,000 clones; about 87% were observed only once. The ten largest clones add up to roughly 2.5% of the sample.

V drops 5 bases and J drops 7 bases, leaving 14 bases in between. From a lookup of the germline V gene (reference sequence), CDR1 and CDR2 are MNHEY and SMNVEV. From its cysteine to its phenylalanine, the CDR3 spans 13 amino acids. Kept here is only the CDR3 DNA, which spans 39 bases and is read in frame from base 1. Participants in the prospective study were aged roughly 18 to 89 years, lived in about two dozen United States geographic areas, and enrolled through a virtual design. In the prospective study, participants were assigned to cohorts based on the clinical history participants reported in a screening survey and a study questionnaire. Recovered participants in ImmuneRACE Cohort 3 were defined as having two consecutive negative NP/OP PCR tests, clearance from a healthcare professional, or resolution of symptoms. In the prospective study, whole blood, serum and a nasopharyngeal or oropharyngeal swab were collected from each participant by mobile phlebotomists. Additional blood draws and questionnaires over an approximately two-month period could optionally be provided by prospective study participants. Before DNA extraction, blood samples from the prospective study were shipped at room temperature or frozen.

Recombination joined TRBV27 with TRBJ1-1; D gene: possibly TRBD1, on 5 matching bases. The sequenced sample was PBMCs or T cells enriched from blood (not recorded which). The source is a woman aged 25-40 years who had recovered from COVID-19. The CDR3 amino acid sequence is: CASSGGAYDEAFF. The DNA is as follows: TGTGCCAGCAGTGGTGGGGCGTATGATGAAGCTTTCTTT.